This entry concerns a single T cell receptor beta chain. Its recognized antigen is unknown. No clone much larger than this one lies a single base away; base qualities are absent. Other DNA variants within this sample encode the same CDR3. The library relied on the immunoSEQ multiplex PCR assay. For TCR sequencing, RNA was extracted from every sample and reverse transcribed into cDNA to serve as template. First-strand cDNA was synthesized using SuperScript III with a 2:1 mix of oligo-dT and random hexamers. A synthetic immune receptor repertoire was used to gauge amplification bias, and whatever bias remained was removed computationally. Concerning the study's data processing: Raw reads were preprocessed to remove errors, and CDR3 was defined by IMGT conventions from the conserved cysteine to phenylalanine. To get clonality, Shannon entropy was normalized by log2 of the number of productive unique TCRs and the result was subtracted from 1. Scalp TCRbeta sequences were cross-referenced with sorted blood CD4 and CD8 repertoires so that the CD4 or CD8 identity of scalp clones could be inferred. This is the immuneACCESS table as TCRdb keeps it, with only in-frame sequences that have V and J called. A part of the clones is gone; compared with another copy, unresolved V genes explain less than half, and the rest is unexplained. V and J calls and clone size follow that table, whereas D and trimming were derived from the DNA. The sample table holds 270,000 or so clones, of which about 62% were seen once. The ten largest account for under 2% of the sample.

The sample belongs to a study of CD8+ T cells in alopecia areata (dated by TCRdb to 2016 to 2019). Describing the broader study: Treated patients were enrolled in an open-label pilot trial of oral tofacitinib at 5 to 10 mg twice daily for moderate-to-severe alopecia areata. Patients stayed on tofacitinib for 6 to 18 months and then had 6 months of follow-up off drug so that delayed response and recurrence could be assessed. Disease severity in treated patients was measured with the SALT score, which quantifies the percentage of affected scalp surface area. In both human patients and the C3H/HeJ mouse model, the study applied high-throughput TCRbeta sequencing to look at T cell clonal expansion in alopecia areata. On the human side, TCRbeta sequencing was run on scalp tissue and on sorted CD4+ and CD8+ peripheral blood T cells from healthy controls and from alopecia areata patients with either patchy or totalis/universalis disease. Biopsies were taken from tofacitinib-treated patients at baseline and again at 4 and 24 weeks into treatment, and several of those patients also had a later scalp biopsy. Clonality in the scalp was compared among normal scalp (n=4), patchy alopecia areata scalp (n=8), and alopecia totalis/universalis scalp (n=8). RNA was obtained with the PAXgene miRNA kit for fixed scalp, the miRNeasy kit for PBMCs, and the RNeasy kit for mouse skin. TCRbeta CDR3 regions were amplified by immunoSEQ multiplex PCR using 35 Vbeta forward and 13 Jbeta reverse primers.

In light of the paper, this sample's time point label describes: less than 30 weeks on oral tofacitinib. This specimen's treatment or condition label, interpreted: oral pan-JAK inhibitor, 5-10 mg twice daily. Lesional scalp punch biopsies and peripheral blood were collected from alopecia areata patients. After PBMCs were isolated by density centrifugation and stained for CD3, CD4 and CD8, a FACSAria was used to sort CD4+ and CD8+ T cells. General conclusions and limits of the study: Tofacitinib significantly lowered scalp clonality and the number of expanded CD8+ clones among the top 100 scalp clones. Compared with normal scalp, lesional scalp had higher clonality and more expanded CD8+ clones, particularly in alopecia totalis/universalis, a pattern that suggests antigenic drive. Compared with mice, TCR sequences shared between patients were less clear, possibly partly because of HLA diversity across the patient population. Scalp TCR repertoire analysis is complicated because resident alphabeta T cells in normal human skin are also sequenced, whereas mouse skin is dominated by gammadelta T cells. Many expanded lesional clones persisted in scalp and blood during tofacitinib treatment, which may partly explain relapse after stopping treatment. Because the treated cohort was small and included a single nonresponder, larger studies are needed to assess links between baseline CD8+ expansion and response.

Deletion took 1 base off V and 4 bases off J, with a span of 4 bases between the germline ends. CDR1 and CDR2, looked up from the germline V gene, are KGHSH and LQKENI. The CDR3 sequence holds 12 residues, the cysteine and phenylalanine included. The retained sequence is limited to the CDR3, 36 bases, with the frame set at the first base. Recombination linked TRBV18 to TRBJ2-5; no confident D gene assignment can be made. Sequencing was performed on CD4+ T cells sorted from blood, taken at week 24, from a patient treated with tofacitinib. The clonotype comes from a human donor with alopecia areata. This receptor carries the CDR3 CASSPLGETQYF. In nucleotide form, the sequence is TGTGCCAGCTCACCACTGGGAGAGACCCAGTACTTC. With the portions outside the CDR3 filled from the reference TRBV18 and TRBJ2-5 genes, the complete variable region becomes NAGVMQNPRHLVRRRGQEARLRCSPMKGHSHVYWYRQLPEEGLKFMVYLQKENIIDESGMPKERFSAEFPKEGPSILRIQQVVRGDSAAYFCASSPLGETQYFGPGTRLLVL.